Shown below are 15 T cell receptor beta chains from a single sample sequenced in a study of blood T cell repertoires in COVID-19. Here immunoSEQ multiplex PCR was the method, and the copy in TCRdb shows in-frame clones only, minus some. The sample lists about 120,000 clones; around 91% were seen once. The material sequenced was peripheral blood. The receptors originated from a man in his sixties or seventies with active or convalescent COVID-19.

V is TRBV7-3 and J is TRBJ2-7, with 14 bases that match TRBD2. The CDR3 runs to 14 residues. The junction had 4 bases not matched to a gene; V was cut back by 5 bases and J by 7 bases. Germline CDR1 and CDR2: SGHTA and FQGTGA. The CDR3 is CASSTGLAGEEQYF. The CDR3 coding sequence is TGTGCCAGCAGCACGGGACTAGCGGGAGAGGAGCAGTACTTC.

CDR3 region: CASSQDPGTNSYEQYF. The CDR3 nucleotides are TGCGCCAGCAGCCAAGATCCCGGGACTAACTCCTACGAGCAGTACTTC. The gene calls are TRBV4-1 and TRBJ2-7, with TRBD2 matching over 7 bases. The CDR3 is 16 residues long. Germline lookup yields CDR1 MGHRA and CDR2 YSYEKL. V lost 0 bases to trimming and J lost 0 bases; unmatched junction nucleotides: 5.

The chain recombines TRBV4-2 with TRBJ1-2; D ambiguous. Germline lookup yields CDR1 LGHNA and CDR2 YNFKEQ. This CDR3 comprises 16 residues. V was shortened by 0 bases and J by 1 base, with 12 bases between the two germline ends. In nucleotides, the CDR3 is TGTGCCAGCAGCCAAGATTGGAAAGGGAGTAACTATGGCTACACCTTC. Residues: CASSQDWKGSNYGYTF.

The chain couples TRBV3-1 (or the pseudogene TRBV3-2) to TRBJ1-6; D not certain. V was pared by 1 base and J by 8 bases, with 9 bases between. The length of the CDR3 is 14 residues. CDR1 and CDR2 (germline): LGHDT, YNNKEL (reference sequence). CDR3 nucleotides: TGTGCCAGCAGCCAAGTCGCAGGCCATTCACCCCTCCACTTT. Protein sequence: CASSQVAGHSPLHF.

J is TRBJ1-2 and V is TRBV19; maybe TRBD1 (6 bases). The CDR3 consists of 15 residues. V lost 5 bases and J 3 bases, leaving 16 bases between the germline ends. Germline V CDR1 and CDR2: LNHDA, SQIVND (reference sequence). The CDR3 region has the DNA TGTGCCAGTAGTTCTACAGGGCTTTGGGACTATGGCTACACCTTC. Its protein product is CASSSTGLWDYGYTF.

V and J are TRBV7-8 and TRBJ1-1; 8 positions agree with TRBD1. CDR1 is SGHVS and CDR2 is FQNEAQ in the germline V gene. This CDR3 has 15 amino acids. V was pared by 4 bases and J by 1 base, with 5 bases of the junction left unmatched. The CDR3 reads CASSSRQGRNTEAFF. The CDR3 DNA reads as TGTGCCAGCAGCTCGCGACAGGGGAGGAACACTGAAGCTTTCTTT.

The chain recombines TRBV29-1 with TRBJ2-7, with 9 bases aligning to TRBD1. CDR1 is SQVTM and CDR2 is ANQGSEA in the germline V gene. The CDR3 contains 14 residues. The ends lost 4 bases at V and 4 bases at J; junction bases unmatched: 8. This CDR3 reads CSVVPGTGTYEQYF. The CDR3 DNA is TGCAGCGTTGTGCCTGGGACAGGGACGTACGAGCAGTACTTC.

The chain joins TRBV28 to TRBJ2-2; 9 bases are a match to TRBD2. This CDR3 has 15 amino acids. V lost 3 bases, J lost 8 bases, and 7 bases stayed unmatched. Germline lookup yields CDR1 MDHEN and CDR2 SYDVKM. Here the CDR3 reads CASSLSSSGRGELFF. CDR3 sequence (DNA): TGTGCCAGCAGTTTGTCCTCAAGCGGGAGGGGGGAGCTGTTTTTT. The full variable domain, in which reference TRBV28 and TRBJ2-2 provide the parts outside the CDR3, is DVKVTQSSRYLVKRTGEKVFLECVQDMDHENMFWYRQDPGLGLRLIYFSYDVKMKEKGDIPEGYSVSREKKERFSLILESASTNQTSMYLCASSLSSSGRGELFFGEGSRLTVL.

This clone occurred a few times. This rearrangement joins TRBV28 to TRBJ2-7; TRBD2 aligns across 8 bases. Germline CDR1 MDHEN, CDR2 SYDVKM. CDR3 size: 15 residues. The V and J ends lost 9 bases and 4 bases, in that order; junction bases with no gene match: 14. CDR3 amino acids: CASTSGVGTGYEQYF. Here the CDR3 DNA reads TGTGCCAGTACTAGCGGAGTCGGTACTGGTTACGAGCAGTACTTC. Together with reference TRBV28 and TRBJ2-7, the CDR3 gives the full variable domain: DVKVTQSSRYLVKRTGEKVFLECVQDMDHENMFWYRQDPGLGLRLIYFSYDVKMKEKGDIPEGYSVSREKKERFSLILESASTNQTSMYLCASTSGVGTGYEQYFGPGTRLTVT.

The V call is TRBV10-3, the J call TRBJ2-3; D uncertain. The CDR3 spans 16 residues. V lost 0 bases, J lost 3 bases, and 13 bases lay in between. The germline gives CDR1 ENHRY, CDR2 SYGVKD. CDR3 nucleotide sequence: TGTGCCATCAGTGAGTCGAGCGCGATACGAACAGATACGCAGTATTTT. As protein: CAISESSAIRTDTQYF.

This clone was observed a few times. The rearrangement joins TRBV6-5 to TRBJ1-4, with D possibly being TRBD1 (6 bases). Trimming left V 1 base short and J 5 bases short, with 8 bases between. The CDR3 sequence is 14 residues long. Germline CDR1 is MNHEY and CDR2 is SVGAGI. The CDR3 loop is CASSYLGQNEKLFF. The DNA for the CDR3 is TGTGCCAGCAGTTACTTGGGACAAAATGAAAAACTGTTTTTT.

The chain links TRBV7-2 to TRBJ2-7, with D uncertain. Germline V CDR1 and CDR2: SGHTA, FQGNSA. The CDR3 covers 13 residues. Trimming removed 4 bases at V and 6 bases at J, with 13 bases between. CDR3 nucleotide sequence: TGTGCCAGCAGCTCCTCGCCTGCTACCGAGCAGTACTTC. This encodes CASSSSPATEQYF.

The genes are TRBV5-1 and TRBJ2-2, with 8 bases lining up with TRBD1. The CDR3 loop spans 15 amino acids. Germline V gene data show CDR1 as SGHRS and CDR2 as YFSETQ. After removal of 4 bases from V and 3 bases from J, the junction contained 5 bases not matched to a gene. CDR3 sequence: CASSPGTGDTGELFF. CDR3 sequence (DNA): TGCGCCAGCAGCCCGGGGACAGGAGACACCGGGGAGCTGTTTTTT.

The chain couples TRBV5-4 to TRBJ1-3; 7 positions agree with TRBD1. Unmatched junction bases numbered 3, after V lost 3 bases and J lost 3 bases. The CDR3 sequence is 14 residues long. CDR1 is SGHNT and CDR2 is YYREEE in the germline V gene (reference sequence). The CDR3 DNA reads TGTGCCAGCAGCTCCGGACAGGTTGGAAACACCATATATTTT. Encoded protein: CASSSGQVGNTIYF.

The table lists this clone with a count of one. V and J are TRBV28 and TRBJ1-2, with TRBD1 identical over 8 bases. Germline CDR1 is MDHEN and CDR2 is SYDVKM. This CDR3 comprises 13 residues. J gave up 3 bases and V 4 bases, and 1 base lay outside the gene matches. DNA of the CDR3: TGTGCCAGCAGTTCGGGACAGGACTATGGCTACACCTTC. Protein: CASSSGQDYGYTF.